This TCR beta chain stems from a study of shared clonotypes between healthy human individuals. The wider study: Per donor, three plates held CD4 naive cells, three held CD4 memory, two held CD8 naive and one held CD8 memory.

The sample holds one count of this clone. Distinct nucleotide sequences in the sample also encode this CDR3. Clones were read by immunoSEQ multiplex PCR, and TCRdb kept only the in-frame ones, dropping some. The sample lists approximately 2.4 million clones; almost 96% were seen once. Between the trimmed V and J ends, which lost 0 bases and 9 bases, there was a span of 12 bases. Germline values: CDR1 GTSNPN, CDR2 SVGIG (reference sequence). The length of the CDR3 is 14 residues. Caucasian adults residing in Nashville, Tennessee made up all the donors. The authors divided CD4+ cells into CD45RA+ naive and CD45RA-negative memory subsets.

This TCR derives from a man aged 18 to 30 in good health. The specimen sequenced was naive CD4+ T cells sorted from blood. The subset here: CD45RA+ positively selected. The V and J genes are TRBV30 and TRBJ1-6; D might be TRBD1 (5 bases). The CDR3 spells CAWSVSRVGSPLHF. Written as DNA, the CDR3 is TGTGCCTGGAGTGTGAGCAGGGTGGGTTCACCCCTCCACTTT. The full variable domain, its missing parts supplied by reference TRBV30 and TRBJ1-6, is SQTIHQWPATLVQPVGSPLSLECTVEGTSNPNLYWYRQAAGRGLQLLFYSVGIGQISSEVPQNLSASRPQDRQFILSSKKLLLSDSGFYLCAWSVSRVGSPLHFGNGTRLTVT.